A selection of T cell receptor beta chains follows, all from one sample in a study of cytomegalovirus exposure and HLA in healthy donors. Sequencing was performed with immunoSEQ multiplex PCR; in TCRdb, only in-frame clones are kept and a portion is missing. Here the sample spans 150,000 to 200,000 clones, approximately 70% being singletons. Sample: PBMCs. Receptor source: a woman aged 30 to 39 in good health and CMV-seronegative. Both conserved end residues are part of each CDR3. A D gene is named only where the DNA matches it firmly. Part of the rows lack a size; the others show once, few, many or a class for expanded clones.

v_gene: TRBV4-3
j_gene: TRBJ2-3
abundance: -
d_gene: TRBD2
CDR3nt: TGCGCCAGCACAGAGGAAGCTAGCGGGTTCAAGGTGGATACGCAGTATTTT
CDR3aa: CASTEEASGFKVDTQYF

v_gene: TRBV20-1
j_gene: TRBJ2-5
abundance: -
d_gene: -
CDR3nt: TGCAGTGCTAACCCCGACAGGACCCAGTACTTC
CDR3aa: CSANPDRTQYF

v_gene: TRBV2
j_gene: TRBJ2-1
abundance: -
d_gene: TRBD2
CDR3nt: TGTGCCAGCAGACCAACTAGCGGATACAATGAGCAGTTCTTC
CDR3aa: CASRPTSGYNEQFF

v_gene: TRBV11-2
j_gene: TRBJ2-7
abundance: -
d_gene: -
CDR3nt: TGTGCCAGCAGCTTAGATGGGGGAGGCTACGAGCAGTACTTC
CDR3aa: CASSLDGGGYEQYF

v_gene: TRBV29-1
j_gene: TRBJ2-5
abundance: -
d_gene: TRBD1
CDR3nt: TGCAGCGTATTCGGGACAGGGCAAGAGACCCAGTACTTC
CDR3aa: CSVFGTGQETQYF

v_gene: TRBV9
j_gene: TRBJ1-2
abundance: -
d_gene: -
CDR3nt: TGTGCCAGCAGCGTAGACATCTCTAACTATGGCTACACCTTC
CDR3aa: CASSVDISNYGYTF

v_gene: TRBV5-4
j_gene: TRBJ1-2
abundance: -
d_gene: TRBD1
CDR3nt: TGTGCCAGCAGCTTGGCCGAGGGGGACAGGGTCATGGGCTACACCTTC
CDR3aa: CASSLAEGDRVMGYTF

v_gene: TRBV9
j_gene: TRBJ2-2
abundance: -
d_gene: -
CDR3nt: TGTGCCAGCAGCGCAACCGGGAGGGGGCCGAGCTTCACCGGGGAGCTGTTTTTT
CDR3aa: CASSATGRGPSFTGELFF

v_gene: TRBV7-3
j_gene: TRBJ2-7
abundance: -
d_gene: -
CDR3nt: TGTGCCATTAGGAGAAGTGTCTACGAGCAGTACTTC
CDR3aa: CAIRRSVYEQYF

v_gene: TRBV7-8
j_gene: TRBJ2-4
abundance: -
d_gene: -
CDR3nt: TGTGCCAGCAGCTTAGTCCCAGGGGACGGAAACATTCAGTACTTC
CDR3aa: CASSLVPGDGNIQYF

v_gene: TRBV5-1
j_gene: TRBJ2-7
abundance: -
d_gene: -
CDR3nt: TGCGCCAGCAGCTTGGCCAGCGGTTACGAGCAGTACTTC
CDR3aa: CASSLASGYEQYF

v_gene: TRBV6-4
j_gene: TRBJ1-2
abundance: -
d_gene: -
CDR3nt: TGTGCCAGCAGTGGAGAATCAGGGCGAGGCTACACCTTC
CDR3aa: CASSGESGRGYTF

v_gene: TRBV4-1
j_gene: TRBJ2-7
abundance: -
d_gene: TRBD2
CDR3nt: TGCGCCAGCAGCCCGGGGATAGCGGGGGTGCTCTTCCACGAGCAGTACTTC
CDR3aa: CASSPGIAGVLFHEQYF

v_gene: TRBV6-1
j_gene: TRBJ2-7
abundance: few
d_gene: -
CDR3nt: TGTGCCAGCAGTGAATTGAAGGGGGGGTCCTACGAGCAGTACTTC
CDR3aa: CASSELKGGSYEQYF

v_gene: TRBV7-2
j_gene: TRBJ1-1
abundance: -
d_gene: -
CDR3nt: TGTGCCAGCAGCTTAGGACTCACAGGGAGGGCTGAAGCTTTCTTT
CDR3aa: CASSLGLTGRAEAFF

v_gene: TRBV5-6
j_gene: TRBJ1-5
abundance: -
d_gene: -
CDR3nt: TGTGCCAGCAGCCGCTATAGCAATCAGCCCCAGCATTTT
CDR3aa: CASSRYSNQPQHF

v_gene: TRBV18
j_gene: TRBJ1-5
abundance: -
d_gene: -
CDR3nt: TGTGCCAGCTCACCAGGATCGGGAAATCAGCCCCAGCATTTT
CDR3aa: CASSPGSGNQPQHF